This T cell receptor beta chain originates from a study of T-cell reconstitution after alpha-beta-depleted transplantation in children. This clonotype was recorded a few times. The V and J ends lost 6 bases and 7 bases, in that order; junction bases with no gene match: 12. Germline-derived CDR1 and CDR2 are SNHLY and FYNNEI. This CDR3 contains 16 residues. Unique molecular identifiers were incorporated into the prepared TCRbeta library. TCRdb re-analysed the PCR reads in MiXCR, keeping a single row per CDR3 protein. The sample has about 610,000 distinct CDR3 sequences; 10% to 13% are singletons. This chain connects TRBV2 to TRBJ2-2; the match to TRBD1 covers 9 bases. This sequence was found in a human donor who donated a stem cell graft to a child with acute myeloid leukemia. The sequencing used PBMCs from the stem cell graft donor, collected from the stem cell graft. This CDR3 is CASRTDRQGVVGELFF. In nucleotides, the CDR3 is TGTGCCAGCAGGACCGATCGACAGGGGGTCGTCGGGGAGCTGTTTTTT.